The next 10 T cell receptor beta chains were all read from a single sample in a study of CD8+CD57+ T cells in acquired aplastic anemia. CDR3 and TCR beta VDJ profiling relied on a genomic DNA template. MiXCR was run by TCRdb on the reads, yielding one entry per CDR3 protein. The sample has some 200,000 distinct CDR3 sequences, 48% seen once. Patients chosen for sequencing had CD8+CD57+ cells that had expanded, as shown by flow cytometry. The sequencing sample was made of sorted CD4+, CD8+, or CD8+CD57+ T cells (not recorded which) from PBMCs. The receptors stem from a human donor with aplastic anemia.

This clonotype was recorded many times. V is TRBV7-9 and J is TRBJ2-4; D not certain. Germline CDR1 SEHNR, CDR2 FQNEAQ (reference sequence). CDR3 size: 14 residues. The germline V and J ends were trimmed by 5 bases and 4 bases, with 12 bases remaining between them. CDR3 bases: TGTGCCAGCAGCCTCCCGGACGGAAAAAACATTCAGTACTTC. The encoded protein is CASSLPDGKNIQYF.

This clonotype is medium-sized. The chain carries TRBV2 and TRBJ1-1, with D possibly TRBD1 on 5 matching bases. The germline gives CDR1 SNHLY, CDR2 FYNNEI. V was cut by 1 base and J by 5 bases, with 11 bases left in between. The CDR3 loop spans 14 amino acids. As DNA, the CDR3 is TGTGCCAGCAGTGAAGAGGGGCGGGGGACTGAAGCTTTCTTT. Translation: CASSEEGRGTEAFF.

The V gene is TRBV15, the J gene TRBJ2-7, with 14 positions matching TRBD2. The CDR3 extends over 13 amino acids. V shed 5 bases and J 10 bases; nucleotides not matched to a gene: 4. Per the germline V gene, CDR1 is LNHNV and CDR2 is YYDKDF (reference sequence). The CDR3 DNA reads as TGTGCCACCAGCGCGACTAGCGGGGGGGCCCAGTACTTC. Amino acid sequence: CATSATSGGAQYF.

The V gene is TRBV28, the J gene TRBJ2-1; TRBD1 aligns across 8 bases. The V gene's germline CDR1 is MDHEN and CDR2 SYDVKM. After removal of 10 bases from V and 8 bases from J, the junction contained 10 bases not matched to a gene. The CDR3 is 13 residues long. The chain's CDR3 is CAIRLQGVHEQFF. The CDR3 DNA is TGTGCCATCAGGTTACAGGGGGTACATGAGCAGTTCTTC.

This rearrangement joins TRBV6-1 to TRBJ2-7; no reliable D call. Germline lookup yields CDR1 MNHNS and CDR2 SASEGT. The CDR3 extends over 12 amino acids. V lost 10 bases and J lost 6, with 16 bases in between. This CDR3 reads CAILTLSGEQYF. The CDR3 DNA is TGTGCCATTCTGACCCTCTCCGGCGAGCAGTACTTC.

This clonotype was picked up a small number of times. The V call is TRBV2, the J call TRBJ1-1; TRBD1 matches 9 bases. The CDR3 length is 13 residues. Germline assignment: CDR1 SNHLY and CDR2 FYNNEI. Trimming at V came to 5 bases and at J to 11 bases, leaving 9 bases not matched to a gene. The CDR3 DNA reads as TGTGCCAGCAGTCTGACCTTACAGGGGGCTGCTTTCTTT. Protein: CASSLTLQGAAFF. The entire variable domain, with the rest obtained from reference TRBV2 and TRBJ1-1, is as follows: EPEVTQTPSHQVTQMGQEVILRCVPISNHLYFYWYRQILGQKVEFLVSFYNNEISEKSEIFDDQFSVERPDGSNFTLKIRSTKLEDSAMYFCASSLTLQGAAFFGQGTRLTVV.

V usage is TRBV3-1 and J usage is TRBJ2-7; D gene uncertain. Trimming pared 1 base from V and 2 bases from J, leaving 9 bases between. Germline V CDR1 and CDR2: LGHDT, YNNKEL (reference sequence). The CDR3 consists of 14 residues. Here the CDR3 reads CASSQGQLPYEQYF. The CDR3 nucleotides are TGTGCCAGCAGCCAAGGCCAACTCCCCTACGAGCAGTACTTC.

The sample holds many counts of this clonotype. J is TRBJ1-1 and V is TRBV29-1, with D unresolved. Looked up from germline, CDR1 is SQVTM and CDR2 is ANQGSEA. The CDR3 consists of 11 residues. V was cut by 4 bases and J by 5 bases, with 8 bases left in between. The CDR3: CSVAPRTEAFF. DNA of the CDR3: TGCAGCGTTGCGCCCAGGACTGAAGCTTTCTTT. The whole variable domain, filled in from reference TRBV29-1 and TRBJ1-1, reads SAVISQKPSRDICQRGTSLTIQCQVDSQVTMMFWYRQQPGQSLTLIATANQGSEATYESGFVIDKFPISRPNLTFSTLTVSNMSPEDSSIYLCSVAPRTEAFFGQGTRLTVV.

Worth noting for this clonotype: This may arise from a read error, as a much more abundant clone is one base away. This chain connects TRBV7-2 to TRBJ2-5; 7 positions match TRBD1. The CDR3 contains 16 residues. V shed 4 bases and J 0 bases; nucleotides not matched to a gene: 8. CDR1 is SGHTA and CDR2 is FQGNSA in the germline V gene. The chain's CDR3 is CASSYGQARYQETQYF. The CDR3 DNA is TGTGCCAGCAGCTATGGACAGGCCCGGTACCAAGAGACCCAGTACTTC.

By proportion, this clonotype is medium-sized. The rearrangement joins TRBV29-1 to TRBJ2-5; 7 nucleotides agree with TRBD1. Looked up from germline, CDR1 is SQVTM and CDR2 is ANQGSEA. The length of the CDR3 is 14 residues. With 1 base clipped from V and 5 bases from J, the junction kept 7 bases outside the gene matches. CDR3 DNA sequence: TGCAGCGTTGAAGGCCAGGGGGTCGGTGAGACCCAGTACTTC. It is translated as CSVEGQGVGETQYF.